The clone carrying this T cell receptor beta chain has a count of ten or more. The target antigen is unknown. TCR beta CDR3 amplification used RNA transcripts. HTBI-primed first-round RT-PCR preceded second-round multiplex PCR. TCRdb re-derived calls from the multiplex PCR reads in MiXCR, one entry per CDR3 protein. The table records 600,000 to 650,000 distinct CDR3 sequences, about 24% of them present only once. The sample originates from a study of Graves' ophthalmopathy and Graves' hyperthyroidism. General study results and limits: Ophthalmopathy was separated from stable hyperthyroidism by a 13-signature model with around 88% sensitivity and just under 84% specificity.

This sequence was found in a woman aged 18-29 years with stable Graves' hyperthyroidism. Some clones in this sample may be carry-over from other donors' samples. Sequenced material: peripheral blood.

The CDR3 region is CASSSDPRERIQETQYF. The CDR3 DNA reads as TGTGCCAGCAGCTCGGACCCTCGGGAACGGATCCAAGAGACCCAGTACTTC. This chain joins TRBV11-1 and TRBJ2-5, with D possibly being TRBD2 (5 bases). CDR3 length equals 17 residues. The germline V gene has CDR1 SGHAT and CDR2 FQDESV (reference sequence). With 4 bases removed from V and 1 base from J, the gap between germline ends came to 19 bases.